This T cell receptor beta chain was obtained from a study of blood T cell repertoires in COVID-19. Across the study: Researchers got acute and convalescent COVID-19 samples from the United States, Italy and Spain. T cells, B-cell-depleted T cells, or PBMCs provided the cDNA or gDNA that served as material.

Data came from immunoSEQ multiplex PCR; TCRdb stores just in-frame clones and leaves some out. The table lists roughly 500,000 clones, roughly 90% of them singletons. The count of this clone is one. Residents of about two dozen US areas, aged about 18 to 89 years, made up the participants. Among Cohort 3 donors, those recovered had two negative PCRs, clearance, or symptom resolution. This TCR came from a woman between 40 and 55 years old who had recovered from COVID-19. Sequenced sample: PBMCs or T cells enriched from blood (not recorded which).

CDR3 DNA: TGTGCCAGCAGCGGACAATCTAGAGGGAGGCGGTACGAGCAGTACTTC. This gives the protein CASSGQSRGRRYEQYF. The rearrangement joins TRBV11-2 to TRBJ2-7; D is perhaps TRBD2 (6 bases). Germline V gives CDR1 SGHAT, CDR2 FQNNGV. The CDR3 spans 16 residues. Trimming cost V 5 bases and J 4 bases, with 21 bases left between them. Variable domain in full (rest from reference TRBV11-2 and TRBJ2-7): EAGVAQSPRYKIIEKRQSVAFWCNPISGHATLYWYQQILGQGPKLLIQFQNNGVVDDSQLPKDRFSAERLKGVDSTLKIQPAKLEDSAVYLCASSGQSRGRRYEQYFGPGTRLTVT.